This record looks at one T cell receptor (beta chain) sequence and its context. What antigen it recognizes has not been identified. The record has no base qualities; no much larger clone is one base away. The source of the sample is a study of T cells after posttransplantation cyclophosphamide (dated by TCRdb to the mid-2010s). Regarding the research as a whole: Using TRB sequencing, the study followed how the T cell repertoire reconstituted after myeloablative bone marrow transplantation in which posttransplantation cyclophosphamide served as GVHD prophylaxis. Public TRB sequences were checked against a database of over 3,600 sequences associated with responses to pathogens, tumor antigens, self-antigens and alloantigens. Blood from all 30 or so PTCy patients who had 1-year posttransplant specimens underwent TRB sequencing. Samples from a few dozen PTCy-treated patients, along with samples from some 16 of their related bone marrow donors, underwent antigen receptor sequencing. Up to roughly 3 additional blood samples from 2 to 5.2 years after transplant were also TRB-sequenced in 3 patients, as was pretransplant blood from 4 patients. Because TRA and TRB clonality correlated tightly in some ten samples, later TCR analyses were limited to TRB.

Genomic DNA was used for TRB sequencing, which was performed with the immunoSEQ assay at survey resolution or with the hsTCRB kit. In the source study's methods: Initial read processing used immunoSEQ software, and repertoire analyses used the LymphoSeq R package. For each TRB dataset, clonality was calculated as 1 minus normalized Shannon entropy, and the Gini coefficient was computed as well. To infer phenotypes in unsorted samples, TRB sequences from sorted subsets of the recipient or donor were mapped onto unsorted samples from the same recipient. In TCRdb, the immuneACCESS table is reduced to in-frame sequences with V and J assigned. These tables do not hold every clone; where another copy was compared, an unresolved V gene accounts for under half, and the others remain unexplained. V and J calls and clone size come straight from that table; D and trimming were deduced from the DNA. The table for this sample lists roughly 18,000 clones; over 65% of them were counted only once. Approximately 9% of the sample goes to the ten largest clones.

On the day of marrow donation, related bone marrow donors gave peripheral blood samples. Mononuclear cells from peripheral blood and bone marrow were separated by Ficoll-Hypaque density centrifugation and then cryopreserved. FACS on a FACSAria II was used to sort CD4+ and CD8+ T cells, including the naive and memory subsets. The germline V gene (reference sequence) sets CDR1 to MNHNY and CDR2 to SVGAGI. V sheds 6 bases and J sheds 11 bases, leaving 13 bases between their ends. Including the terminal cysteine and phenylalanine, the CDR3 comprises 11 residues. The retained sequence is limited to the CDR3, 33 bases, with the frame set at the first base. What the work shows at the level of the full study, not this receptor alone: The TRB repertoires of T cells infiltrating skin or the GI tract showed only limited overlap with the TRB repertoires found in blood. Across around 40 patients, TRB clonality was highly associated with recipient CMV seropositivity and CMV reactivation, and diversity in PTCy patients was similar to diversity in CNI/methotrexate controls. Donor-recipient similarity was low at 1-2 months but increased during the first year, and donor CD8+ memory clones often dominated later blood repertoires.

The chain joins TRBV6-6 to TRBJ2-5; perhaps TRBD1 is the D gene, with 6 bases matching. Input material: memory CD4+ T cells sorted from blood. This clonotype was obtained from a man in his thirties or forties in good health and a related stem cell transplant donor. CDR3 region: CASSLQGRQYF. The DNA is TGTGCCAGCAGCCTACAGGGTCGGCAGTACTTC.